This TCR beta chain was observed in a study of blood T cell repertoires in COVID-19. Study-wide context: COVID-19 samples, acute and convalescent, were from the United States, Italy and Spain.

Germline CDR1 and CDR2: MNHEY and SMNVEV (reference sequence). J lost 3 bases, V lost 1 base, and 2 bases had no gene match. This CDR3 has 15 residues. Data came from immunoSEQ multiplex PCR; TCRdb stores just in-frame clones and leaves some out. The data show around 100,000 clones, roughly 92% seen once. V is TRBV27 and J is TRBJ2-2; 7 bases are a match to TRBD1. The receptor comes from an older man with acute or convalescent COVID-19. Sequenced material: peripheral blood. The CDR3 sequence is CASSLWDSYTGELFF. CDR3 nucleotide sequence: TGTGCCAGCAGTTTATGGGACAGCTACACCGGGGAGCTGTTTTTT.